Listed below are T cell receptor beta chains from one sample, sequenced in a study of CD8 T cells in ankylosing spondylitis. Via MiXCR, TCRdb re-called the 5' RACE reads, giving one row per CDR3 protein. The table lists just under 350,000 distinct CDR3 sequences, about 15% of them singletons, with approximately 0.99% in the top ten. Sequencing was done on a sample of blood, either unsorted or a sorted T cell fraction (not recorded which). These receptors originate from a male donor with ankylosing spondylitis or in good health (not recorded which). Both conserved end residues are part of each CDR3. The order of the fields is CDR3 protein, CDR3 DNA, clone size, J gene, D gene, V gene. A D gene is named only where the DNA matches it firmly. Clone sizes are given selectively: once, few, many, or a class where the clone is expanded.

CDR3: CSAREGQGTGEQFF
DNA: TGCAGTGCTAGAGAGGGACAGGGTACAGGTGAGCAGTTCTTC
size: few
J: TRBJ2-1
D: TRBD1
V: TRBV20-1

CDR3: CSVEGGAVDYGYTF
DNA: TGCAGCGTTGAAGGAGGGGCAGTAGACTATGGCTACACCTTC
size: NA
J: TRBJ1-2
D: NA
V: TRBV29-1

CDR3: CASMRRSYNEQFF
DNA: TGTGCCAGCATGCGGCGCTCCTACAATGAGCAGTTCTTC
size: few
J: TRBJ2-1
D: NA
V: TRBV12-3/TRBV12-4

CDR3: CASSAHRDVSEKLFF
DNA: TGTGCCAGCAGCGCCCACAGGGACGTGAGTGAAAAACTGTTTTTT
size: few
J: TRBJ1-4
D: NA
V: TRBV13

CDR3: CAGTTGIYEQYF
DNA: TGTGCCGGTACAACGGGGATCTACGAGCAGTACTTC
size: NA
J: TRBJ2-7
D: NA
V: TRBV6-5

CDR3: CASTARRTEAFF
DNA: TGTGCCAGCACTGCTAGAAGGACTGAAGCTTTCTTT
size: NA
J: TRBJ1-1
D: NA
V: TRBV12-3/TRBV12-4

CDR3: CASSLAGAYYEQYF
DNA: TGTGCCAGCAGCTTAGCAGGGGCCTATTACGAGCAGTACTTC
size: NA
J: TRBJ2-7
D: NA
V: TRBV11-2

CDR3: CASSSGTGHTGELFF
DNA: TGTGCCAGCAGTTCCGGGACCGGGCACACCGGGGAGCTGTTTTTT
size: NA
J: TRBJ2-2
D: NA
V: TRBV6-5

CDR3: CASSCPEAFF
DNA: TGTGCCAGCAGTTGTCCTGAAGCTTTCTTT
size: few
J: TRBJ1-1
D: NA
V: TRBV27

CDR3: CSAQTGTTYNEQFF
DNA: TGCAGTGCTCAGACCGGGACTACGTACAATGAGCAGTTCTTC
size: NA
J: TRBJ2-1
D: TRBD2
V: TRBV20-1

CDR3: CASRDSMRTRQYF
DNA: TGCGCCAGCAGGGACAGCATGAGAACTCGGCAGTACTTC
size: few
J: TRBJ2-7
D: NA
V: TRBV10-2

CDR3: CSASGTGVSYNEQFF
DNA: TGCAGTGCTAGTGGGACGGGGGTCTCCTACAATGAGCAGTTCTTC
size: NA
J: TRBJ2-1
D: NA
V: TRBV20-1

CDR3: CASSPSGRLYNEQFF
DNA: TGCGCCAGCAGCCCGAGCGGGAGACTCTACAATGAGCAGTTCTTC
size: NA
J: TRBJ2-1
D: TRBD2
V: TRBV5-1

CDR3: CASSLRTGGTDGYTF
DNA: TGCGCCAGCAGCCTCAGGACAGGGGGAACGGATGGCTACACCTTC
size: many
J: TRBJ1-2
D: TRBD1
V: TRBV5-1

CDR3: CASSPPGSPGEKLFF
DNA: TGTGCCAGCTCACCCCCTGGTAGTCCTGGGGAAAAACTGTTTTTT
size: NA
J: TRBJ1-4
D: NA
V: TRBV18

CDR3: CAISKGQGVHEQYF
DNA: TGTGCCATCAGCAAGGGACAGGGGGTACACGAGCAGTACTTC
size: NA
J: TRBJ2-7
D: TRBD1
V: TRBV10-3

CDR3: CASSQSGLQETQYF
DNA: TGCGCCAGCAGCCAATCTGGACTACAAGAGACCCAGTACTTC
size: NA
J: TRBJ2-5
D: NA
V: TRBV4-1

CDR3: CASSYFYSGFTDTQYF
DNA: TGTGCCAGCAGCTACTTTTACAGTGGGTTCACAGATACGCAGTATTTT
size: few
J: TRBJ2-3
D: NA
V: TRBV7-2

CDR3: CASSLRAAGDNEQFF
DNA: TGCGCCAGCAGCTTGAGGGCGGCAGGGGACAATGAGCAGTTCTTC
size: NA
J: TRBJ2-1
D: NA
V: TRBV5-1

CDR3: CAWSEGLASETQYF
DNA: TGTGCCTGGAGTGAGGGACTAGCGAGCGAGACCCAGTACTTC
size: NA
J: TRBJ2-5
D: TRBD2
V: TRBV30

CDR3: CASSPGTRAGELFF
DNA: TGTGCCAGCAGCCCCGGGACTAGAGCCGGGGAGCTGTTTTTT
size: NA
J: TRBJ2-2
D: TRBD2
V: TRBV3-1

CDR3: CASSAHSQGTAFF
DNA: TGTGCCAGCAGTGCCCACTCACAGGGGACAGCTTTCTTT
size: NA
J: TRBJ1-1
D: TRBD1
V: TRBV25-1

CDR3: CASSQGGIQYF
DNA: TGTGCCAGCAGCCAAGGGGGCATTCAGTACTTC
size: few
J: TRBJ2-4
D: NA
V: TRBV4-2

CDR3: CASSPEGLAGPSPFYNEQFF
DNA: TGCGCCAGCAGCCCCGAGGGACTAGCCGGCCCTAGCCCCTTCTACAATGAGCAGTTCTTC
size: NA
J: TRBJ2-1
D: TRBD2
V: TRBV4-1

CDR3: CASSLSGKPYEQYF
DNA: TGTGCCAGCAGTTTATCAGGGAAACCCTACGAGCAGTACTTC
size: NA
J: TRBJ2-7
D: NA
V: TRBV27

CDR3: CASSVALADEQYF
DNA: TGTGCCAGCAGCGTAGCACTAGCCGACGAGCAGTACTTC
size: few
J: TRBJ2-7
D: NA
V: TRBV9

CDR3: CAWSPTSGGPQETQYF
DNA: TGTGCCTGGAGTCCCACTAGCGGGGGTCCTCAAGAGACCCAGTACTTC
size: few
J: TRBJ2-5
D: TRBD2
V: TRBV30

CDR3: CASSPPGLAGETQYF
DNA: TGTGCCAGCAGTCCTCCGGGACTAGCGGGAGAGACCCAGTACTTC
size: few
J: TRBJ2-5
D: TRBD2
V: TRBV27

CDR3: CASGQDRQVPDTQYF
DNA: TGCGCCAGCGGCCAAGATCGTCAGGTCCCAGATACGCAGTATTTT
size: NA
J: TRBJ2-3
D: NA
V: TRBV4-1

CDR3: CSARPGAKAFF
DNA: TGCAGTGCTAGGCCGGGGGCTAAAGCTTTCTTT
size: few
J: TRBJ1-1
D: NA
V: TRBV20-1

CDR3: CASSERRQGNTGELFF
DNA: TGTGCCAGCAGTGAACGAAGACAGGGGAACACCGGGGAGCTGTTTTTT
size: once
J: TRBJ2-2
D: TRBD1
V: TRBV6-1

CDR3: CASSYSRKVGNEQYF
DNA: TGTGCCAGCAGTTACTCGAGGAAGGTTGGGAACGAGCAGTACTTC
size: few
J: TRBJ2-7
D: NA
V: TRBV6-5

CDR3: CATSRVASGEKLFF
DNA: TGTGCCACCAGCAGAGTTGCCTCTGGTGAAAAACTGTTTTTT
size: few
J: TRBJ1-4
D: NA
V: TRBV15

CDR3: CASSDASGTRNTGELFF
DNA: TGTGCCAGCAGTGACGCCTCCGGGACCCGGAACACCGGGGAGCTGTTTTTT
size: few
J: TRBJ2-2
D: NA
V: TRBV6-1

CDR3: CASSPFPRTGGTEAFF
DNA: TGTGCCAGCAGTCCATTTCCCAGGACAGGGGGCACTGAAGCTTTCTTT
size: few
J: TRBJ1-1
D: TRBD1
V: TRBV12-3/TRBV12-4

CDR3: CASRPTGTSGNQPQHF
DNA: TGTGCCAGCAGGCCAACCGGGACTTCAGGCAATCAGCCCCAGCATTTT
size: NA
J: TRBJ1-5
D: NA
V: TRBV6-2/TRBV6-3

CDR3: CASSLGRGIYEQYF
DNA: TGTGCCAGCAGCTTAGGGCGGGGTATCTACGAGCAGTACTTC
size: many
J: TRBJ2-7
D: NA
V: TRBV7-2

CDR3: CASSLRAPAVAFF
DNA: TGTGCCAGCAGCCTCCGGGCCCCGGCGGTAGCTTTCTTT
size: few
J: TRBJ1-1
D: NA
V: TRBV5-8

CDR3: CASSKGDIRGANEKLFF
DNA: TGTGCCAGCAGCAAAGGGGACATCAGAGGGGCTAATGAAAAACTGTTTTTT
size: many
J: TRBJ1-4
D: NA
V: TRBV21-1

CDR3: CASIALGGRNTEAFF
DNA: TGTGCCAGTATTGCCCTCGGTGGGAGGAACACTGAAGCTTTCTTT
size: NA
J: TRBJ1-1
D: NA
V: TRBV19

CDR3: CASSQGRDRAEQYF
DNA: TGTGCCAGCAGCCAAGGCCGGGACAGGGCCGAGCAGTACTTC
size: few
J: TRBJ2-7
D: TRBD1
V: TRBV3-1

CDR3: CAISDHSGTEGGYTF
DNA: TGTGCCATCAGTGATCACTCCGGGACAGAGGGAGGCTACACCTTC
size: few
J: TRBJ1-2
D: TRBD1
V: TRBV10-3

CDR3: CASSYRDRNTEAFF
DNA: TGTGCCAGCAGCTACCGGGACAGGAACACTGAAGCTTTCTTT
size: few
J: TRBJ1-1
D: TRBD1
V: TRBV5-6